The 30 T cell receptor beta chains below were found in one sample sequenced in a study of blood T cell repertoires in COVID-19. Sequenced by immunoSEQ multiplex PCR; TCRdb stores in-frame clones only, minus some. The data contain about 300,000 clones, around nine tenths of them singletons. What was sequenced was peripheral blood. These receptors all come from a woman between 25 and 40 years old with COVID-19, enrolled during active disease.

The sample holds a few counts of this clone. The V gene is TRBV19, the J gene TRBJ2-5, with D maybe TRBD2 (5 bases). Trimming left V 10 bases short and J 0 bases short, with 15 bases between. The V gene's germline CDR1 is LNHDA and CDR2 SQIVND (reference sequence). CDR3 length: 14 amino acids. The CDR3 region is CATRRAGNQETQYF. For the CDR3, the DNA is TGTGCCACCCGAAGGGCGGGCAACCAAGAGACCCAGTACTTC.

The rearrangement links TRBV9 to TRBJ1-2; 9 positions agree with TRBD1. The CDR3 extends over 15 amino acids. In germline, CDR1 is SGDLS, CDR2 YYNGEE. V shed 4 bases, J shed 3 bases, and the junction held 7 bases outside the gene matches. CDR3 loop: CASSLGQGEDYGYTF. The DNA of the CDR3 is TGTGCCAGCAGCCTGGGACAGGGCGAAGACTATGGCTACACCTTC.

The chain links TRBV19 to TRBJ2-1; 8 bases are a match to TRBD1. Germline V gene sequence: CDR1 LNHDA, CDR2 SQIVND (reference sequence). The CDR3 length is 18 residues. Unmatched junction bases numbered 13, after V lost 0 bases and J lost 6 bases. CDR3 region: CASSIDLSLRGLFNEQFF. The CDR3 DNA sequence: TGTGCCAGTAGTATAGATCTATCCCTCAGGGGGCTGTTCAATGAGCAGTTCTTC.

The J gene is TRBJ1-5, the V gene TRBV6-2 or TRBV6-3; possibly TRBD1 for D (6 bases). The CDR3 spans 18 residues. CDR1 is MNHEY and CDR2 is SVGEGT in the germline V gene. Trimming took 2 bases from V and 0 from J, leaving 17 bases between them. CDR3 coding DNA: TGTGCCAGCAGTTACGAGGGCAGGGGCGTCCATAGCAATCAGCCCCAGCATTTT. Residues: CASSYEGRGVHSNQPQHF.

This chain links TRBV2 with TRBJ1-4; maybe TRBD1 (6 bases). In germline, CDR1 is SNHLY, CDR2 FYNNEI. The ends were cut back, 8 bases at V and 5 bases at J, with 18 bases in the middle. The CDR3 consists of 15 residues. CDR3 DNA: TGTGCCAGCGGAAGAGCCTTGGACAGCAATGAAAAACTGTTTTTT. Translating gives CASGRALDSNEKLFF.

Written as DNA, the CDR3 is TGCGCCAGCAGCTTGGGGCTAGTCCAAGAGACCCAGTACTTC. Translated: CASSLGLVQETQYF. This rearrangement joins TRBV5-1 to TRBJ2-5; no reliable D call. Germline assignment: CDR1 SGHRS and CDR2 YFSETQ. This CDR3 spans 14 amino acids. The V end lost 0 bases, the J end lost 1 base, and 7 bases lay between the germline ends.

The chain has TRBV6-6 and TRBJ1-4; D possibly corresponds to TRBD1 (5 bases). The germline CDR1 and CDR2 sequences are MNHNY and SVGAGI (reference sequence). The CDR3 is 13 residues long. V was trimmed by 2 bases and J by 7 bases, leaving 8 bases between them. The CDR3 sequence is CASSYRGSEKLFF. CDR3 bases: TGTGCCAGCAGTTACAGGGGAAGTGAAAAACTGTTTTTT.

The CDR3 loop is CASRGADGYTF. For the CDR3, the DNA is TGTGCCAGCAGAGGAGCGGATGGCTACACCTTC. The V call is TRBV6-5, the J call TRBJ1-2, with unresolved D. In germline, CDR1 is MNHEY, CDR2 SVGAGI. The CDR3 length is 11 residues. Trimming removed 6 bases from V and 6 bases from J, with 8 bases in between.

The chain employs TRBV7-2 and TRBJ2-1; the D gene is possibly TRBD2 (5 bases). The germline CDR1 and CDR2 sequences are SGHTA and FQGNSA. Trimming removed 1 base from V and 6 bases from J, with 13 bases in between. This CDR3 has 15 residues. For the CDR3, the DNA is TGTGCCAGCAGCTTAGTCGTGAGAAGCGGCAATGAGCAGTTCTTC. Translation: CASSLVVRSGNEQFF. Full variable domain (outside the CDR3, taken from reference TRBV7-2 and TRBJ2-1): GAGVSQSPSNKVTEKGKDVELRCDPISGHTALYWYRQSLGQGLEFLIYFQGNSAPDKSGLPSDRFSAERTGGSVSTLTIQRTQQEDSAVYLCASSLVVRSGNEQFFGPGTRLTVL.

V and J are TRBV5-1 and TRBJ1-6, with D possibly TRBD1 on 6 matching bases. Trimming removed 4 bases from V and 7 bases from J, with 12 bases in between. The CDR3 runs to 14 residues. CDR1 is SGHRS, CDR2 YFSETQ, per germline. The CDR3 coding sequence is TGCGCCAGCAGCGTCGGGACACCGAATTCACCCCTCCACTTT. Translation gives CASSVGTPNSPLHF.

This clone was picked up a small number of times. J is TRBJ2-5 and V is TRBV7-9; a weak D match, TRBD1 (5 bases). The CDR3 runs to 14 residues. The V gene lost 2 bases and the J gene lost 5 bases, with 12 bases spanning the gap. From germline, CDR1 is SEHNR and CDR2 FQNEAQ (reference sequence). The CDR3 DNA sequence: TGTGCCAGCAGCTTATTAAGGACATTGGAGACCCAGTACTTC. It codes for CASSLLRTLETQYF.

This clone was picked up one time. The genes are TRBV2 and TRBJ1-5, with 7 bases aligning to TRBD1. The CDR3 extends over 15 amino acids. Germline V lookup: CDR1 SNHLY, CDR2 FYNNEI. Unmatched junction bases numbered 8, after V lost 3 bases and J lost 6 bases. CDR3 sequence (DNA): TGTGCCAGCAGTGATCCGGGGACAGCCAGTCAGCCCCAGCATTTT. As protein: CASSDPGTASQPQHF.

V and J are TRBV6-4 and TRBJ2-1, with 8 bases fitting TRBD1. The CDR3 runs 14 residues. CDR1 is MRHNA and CDR2 is SNTAGT in the germline V gene. Unmatched junction bases numbered 7, after V lost 5 bases and J lost 7 bases. The CDR3 DNA follows: TGTGCCAGCAGTCCCCGGGACAGGCTTAATGAGCAGTTCTTC. Protein product: CASSPRDRLNEQFF.

This chain connects TRBV6-5 to TRBJ1-2; weak D call: TRBD1 (6 bases). The V and J ends lost 2 bases and 4 bases respectively, with 11 bases between them. The CDR3 runs to 14 residues. Per germline, CDR1 MNHEY and CDR2 SVGAGI. The CDR3 here is CASSYRGGAYGYTF. In nucleotides, the CDR3 is TGTGCCAGCAGTTACCGGGGGGGGGCCTATGGCTACACCTTC.

This clone was observed once. The chain carries TRBV5-4 and TRBJ1-3; D perhaps matches TRBD1 (6 bases). The CDR3 is 14 residues long. The germline CDR1 and CDR2 sequences are SGHNT and YYREEE (reference sequence). V shed 4 bases and J shed 0 bases, with 8 bases lying between them. The CDR3 here is CASSRTVSGNTIYF. The CDR3 coding sequence is TGTGCCAGCAGCCGGACAGTCTCTGGAAACACCATATATTTT.

The chain recombines TRBV20-1 with TRBJ2-4; 8 nucleotides agree with TRBD1. V lost 3 bases to trimming and J lost 8 bases; unmatched junction nucleotides: 9. Per the germline V gene, CDR1 is DFQATT and CDR2 is SNEGSKA (reference sequence). The CDR3 loop spans 14 amino acids. DNA of the CDR3: TGCAGTGCTAGTCGCCAGGGGGCTTCGTACATTCAGTACTTC. It codes for CSASRQGASYIQYF.

The chain uses TRBV30 and TRBJ2-7, with a weak D call TRBD1 (6 bases). This CDR3 contains 13 residues. V lost 3 bases to trimming and J lost 3 bases, with 12 bases between them. Germline lookup yields CDR1 GTSNPN and CDR2 SVGIG (reference sequence). The CDR3 DNA follows: TGTGCCTGGAGCACCGTACAGGGCTACGAGCAGTACTTC. It encodes CAWSTVQGYEQYF. Supplemented by reference TRBV30 and TRBJ2-7, the full variable domain reads SQTIHQWPATLVQPVGSPLSLECTVEGTSNPNLYWYRQAAGRGLQLLFYSVGIGQISSEVPQNLSASRPQDRQFILSSKKLLLSDSGFYLCAWSTVQGYEQYFGPGTRLTVT.

This clone appeared a single time. This sequence joins TRBV28 and TRBJ2-7; 7 nucleotides line up with TRBD2. The CDR3 consists of 17 residues. From germline, CDR1 is MDHEN and CDR2 SYDVKM. V shed 4 bases, J shed 3 bases, and the junction held 15 bases outside the gene matches. Written as DNA, the CDR3 is TGTGCCAGCAGTTCAACCCCCGGGGGGTTCGGACGCTACGAGCAGTACTTC. Amino acid sequence: CASSSTPGGFGRYEQYF.

This chain uses TRBV6-2 or TRBV6-3 with TRBJ2-3; D might be TRBD1 (6 bases). Trimming stripped 6 bases from V and 4 bases from J, with 11 bases between. The CDR3 has 13 amino acids. CDR1 and CDR2 (germline): MNHEY, SVGEGT. The CDR3: CASSRQAPDTQYF. The CDR3 region has the DNA TGTGCCAGCAGCCGACAGGCCCCAGATACGCAGTATTTT.

The rearrangement joins TRBV24-1 to TRBJ2-3; 12 positions agree with TRBD2. Trimming took 3 bases from V and 1 from J; bases not matched to a gene: 4. This CDR3 contains 17 residues. Germline lookup yields CDR1 KGHDR and CDR2 SFDVKD. The CDR3 region is CATSDLWTSGGTDTQYF. CDR3 sequence (DNA): TGTGCCACCAGTGATCTCTGGACTAGCGGGGGCACAGATACGCAGTATTTT.

This clone was seen just once. CDR3 protein: CASWSQGSNQPQHF. CDR3 coding DNA: TGTGCCAGCTGGTCACAGGGAAGCAATCAGCCCCAGCATTTT. The J gene is TRBJ1-5, the V gene TRBV27, with D perhaps matching TRBD1 (6 bases). V was clipped by 8 bases and J by 1 base, with 12 bases between them. The CDR3 has 14 amino acids. Germline V gives CDR1 MNHEY, CDR2 SMNVEV (reference sequence).

This chain links TRBV7-8 with TRBJ2-1; weak D call: TRBD2 (6 bases). V gave up 2 bases and J gave up 3 bases, with 8 bases separating them. This CDR3 comprises 14 residues. The V gene's germline CDR1 is SGHVS and CDR2 FQNEAQ. For the CDR3, the DNA is TGTGCCAGCAGCTTACCTAGCGACTACAATGAGCAGTTCTTC. Translating it yields CASSLPSDYNEQFF.

DNA for the CDR3: TGCGCCAGCAGCCAAGAGGGGGGGAGGGTCGGTGGCTACACCTTC. Translation gives CASSQEGGRVGGYTF. This chain joins TRBV4-3 and TRBJ1-2; TRBD1 might be the D (5 bases). The CDR3 is 15 amino acids. Germline-derived CDR1 and CDR2 are LGHNA and YSLEER. V lost 0 bases, J lost 7 bases, and 15 bases lay in between.

The chain combines TRBV2 with TRBJ2-3; possible D gene TRBD2, 5 bases. The V and J ends lost 2 bases and 6 bases respectively, with 15 bases between them. The germline gives CDR1 SNHLY, CDR2 FYNNEI. The CDR3 consists of 15 residues. In DNA form, the CDR3 reads TGTGCCAGCAGTGAACTGGCGGGCGCCGGGGATACGCAGTATTTT. This encodes CASSELAGAGDTQYF.

The chain uses TRBV5-1 and TRBJ2-7, with D possibly being TRBD2 (6 bases). The CDR3 sequence is 14 residues long. Trimming left V 6 bases short and J 0 bases short, with 13 bases between. The V gene's germline CDR1 is SGHRS and CDR2 YFSETQ. CDR3 nucleotides: TGCGCCAGCAATCCCGGGGGAAGCTCCTACGAGCAGTACTTC. The encoded protein is CASNPGGSSYEQYF.

V is TRBV28 and J is TRBJ2-1, with 12 bases matching TRBD2. Trimming cost V 2 bases and J 7 bases; bases outside gene matches: 9. Germline loops: CDR1 MDHEN, CDR2 SYDVKM. CDR3 length: 17 residues. The CDR3 is CASSLAASGRAWNEQFF. CDR3 DNA: TGTGCCAGCAGTTTAGCAGCTAGCGGGAGGGCATGGAATGAGCAGTTCTTC.

In its sample, this clone was seen a few times. This CDR3 reads CASSYPSGRGDTGELFF. The CDR3 nucleotides read TGTGCCAGCAGTTACCCTAGCGGGAGGGGTGACACCGGGGAGCTGTTTTTT. The chain has TRBV6-2 or TRBV6-3 and TRBJ2-2; 12 bases line up with TRBD2. The trim removed 2 bases at V and 3 bases at J, leaving 4 bases unmatched. CDR3 size: 17 residues. Germline V gives CDR1 MNHEY, CDR2 SVGEGT.

The V and J genes are TRBV5-1 and TRBJ2-1, with 10 positions matching TRBD2. CDR1 and CDR2 (germline): SGHRS, YFSETQ. The CDR3 covers 15 residues. V was clipped by 5 bases and J by 4 bases; unmatched bases: 6. The CDR3 is CASRLAGGQYNEQFF. The CDR3 DNA sequence: TGCGCCAGCAGATTAGCGGGAGGCCAGTACAATGAGCAGTTCTTC.

V usage is TRBV28 and J usage is TRBJ2-5, with 9 nucleotides matching TRBD2. Germline trimming cut 3 bases from V and 5 bases from J; bases unmatched to any gene: 7. Germline V gene lookup returns CDR1 MDHEN and CDR2 SYDVKM. The CDR3 length is 15 residues. The CDR3 loop reads CASSFAGGPRETQYF. As DNA, the CDR3 is TGTGCCAGCAGTTTCGCGGGAGGGCCAAGGGAGACCCAGTACTTC.

This chain connects TRBV6-1 to TRBJ2-1; a weak D match, TRBD1 (6 bases). Germline CDR1 reads MNHNS; CDR2 reads SASEGT. V was shortened by 5 bases and J by 9 bases, with 14 bases between the two germline ends. The length of the CDR3 is 13 residues. CDR3: CASSSGAFAEQFF. As DNA, the CDR3 is TGTGCCAGCAGTTCAGGGGCTTTCGCTGAGCAGTTCTTC.